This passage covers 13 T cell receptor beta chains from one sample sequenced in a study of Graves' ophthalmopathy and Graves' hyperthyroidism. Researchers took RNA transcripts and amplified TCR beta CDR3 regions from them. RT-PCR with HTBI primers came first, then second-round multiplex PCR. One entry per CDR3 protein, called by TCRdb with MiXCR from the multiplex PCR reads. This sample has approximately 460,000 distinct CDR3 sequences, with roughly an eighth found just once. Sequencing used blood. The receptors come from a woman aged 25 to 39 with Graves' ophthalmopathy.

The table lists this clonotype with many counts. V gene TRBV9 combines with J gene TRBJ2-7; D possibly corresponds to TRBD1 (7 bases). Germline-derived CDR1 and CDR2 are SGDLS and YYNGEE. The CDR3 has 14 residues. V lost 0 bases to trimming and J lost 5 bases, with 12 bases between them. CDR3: CASSVVAGGNEQYF. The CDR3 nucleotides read TGTGCCAGCAGCGTAGTGGCAGGGGGGAACGAGCAGTACTTC.

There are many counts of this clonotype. The CDR3 DNA sequence: TGTGCCAGCAGTTCAGAAGTGCACACTGAAGCTTTCTTT. Protein: CASSSEVHTEAFF. The rearrangement links TRBV12-3 or TRBV12-4 to TRBJ1-1; D not certain. Deletions cut 4 bases from V and 3 bases from J, with 9 bases between. The CDR3 totals 13 residues.

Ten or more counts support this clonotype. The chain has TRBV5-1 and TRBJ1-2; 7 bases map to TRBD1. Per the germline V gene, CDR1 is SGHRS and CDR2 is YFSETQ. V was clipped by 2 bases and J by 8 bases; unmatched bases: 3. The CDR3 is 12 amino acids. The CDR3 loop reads CASSFDREGYTF. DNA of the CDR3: TGCGCCAGCAGCTTTGACAGGGAAGGCTACACCTTC.

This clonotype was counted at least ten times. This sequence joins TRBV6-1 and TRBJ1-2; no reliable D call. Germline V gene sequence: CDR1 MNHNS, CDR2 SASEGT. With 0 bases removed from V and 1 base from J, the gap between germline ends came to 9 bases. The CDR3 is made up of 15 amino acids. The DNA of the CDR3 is TGTGCCAGCAGTGAAGCGTCGGGGAATAACTATGGCTACACCTTC. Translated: CASSEASGNNYGYTF.

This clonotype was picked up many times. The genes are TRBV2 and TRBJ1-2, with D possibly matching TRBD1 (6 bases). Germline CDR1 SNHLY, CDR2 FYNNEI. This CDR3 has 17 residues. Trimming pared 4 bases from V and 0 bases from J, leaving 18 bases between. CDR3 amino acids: CASSGWRGDNSNYGYTF. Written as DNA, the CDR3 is TGTGCCAGCAGTGGATGGAGAGGGGACAATTCTAACTATGGCTACACCTTC.

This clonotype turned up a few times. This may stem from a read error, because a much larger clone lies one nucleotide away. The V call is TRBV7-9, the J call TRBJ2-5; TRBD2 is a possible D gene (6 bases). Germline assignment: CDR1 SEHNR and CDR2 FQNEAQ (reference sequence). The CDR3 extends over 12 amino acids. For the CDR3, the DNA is TGTGCCAGCAGCAAGAGGGAGGAGACCAAGTACTTC. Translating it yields CASSKREETKYF.

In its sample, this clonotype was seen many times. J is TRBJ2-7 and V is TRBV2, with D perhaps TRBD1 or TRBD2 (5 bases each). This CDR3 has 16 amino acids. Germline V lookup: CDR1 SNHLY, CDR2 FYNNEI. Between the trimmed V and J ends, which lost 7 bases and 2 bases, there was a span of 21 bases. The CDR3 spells CASIRRGWDRTYEQYF. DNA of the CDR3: TGTGCCAGCATACGTCGGGGCTGGGACCGAACCTACGAGCAGTACTTC. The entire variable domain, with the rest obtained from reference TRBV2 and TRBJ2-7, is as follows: EPEVTQTPSHQVTQMGQEVILRCVPISNHLYFYWYRQILGQKVEFLVSFYNNEISEKSEIFDDQFSVERPDGSNFTLKIRSTKLEDSAMYFCASIRRGWDRTYEQYFGPGTRLTVT.

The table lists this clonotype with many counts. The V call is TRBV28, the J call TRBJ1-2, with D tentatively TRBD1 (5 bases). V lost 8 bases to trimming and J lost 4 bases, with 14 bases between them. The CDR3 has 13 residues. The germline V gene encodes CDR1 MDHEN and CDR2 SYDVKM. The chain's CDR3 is CASAGGGFYGYTF. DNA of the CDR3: TGTGCCAGCGCCGGCGGGGGGTTCTATGGCTACACCTTC.

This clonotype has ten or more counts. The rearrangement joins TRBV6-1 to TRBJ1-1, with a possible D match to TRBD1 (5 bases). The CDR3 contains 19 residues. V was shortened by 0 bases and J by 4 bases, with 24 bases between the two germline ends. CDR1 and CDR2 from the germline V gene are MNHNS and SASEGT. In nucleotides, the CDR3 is TGTGCCAGCAGTGAAGCGCTCAGCCAGGGCGACCAGCGGACCACTGAAGCTTTCTTT. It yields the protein CASSEALSQGDQRTTEAFF.

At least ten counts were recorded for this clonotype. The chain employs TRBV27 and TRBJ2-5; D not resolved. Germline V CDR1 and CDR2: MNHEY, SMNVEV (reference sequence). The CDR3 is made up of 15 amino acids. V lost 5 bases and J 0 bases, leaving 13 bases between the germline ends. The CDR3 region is CASSASGLYQETQYF. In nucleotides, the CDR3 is TGTGCCAGCAGTGCCTCCGGGTTATACCAAGAGACCCAGTACTTC.

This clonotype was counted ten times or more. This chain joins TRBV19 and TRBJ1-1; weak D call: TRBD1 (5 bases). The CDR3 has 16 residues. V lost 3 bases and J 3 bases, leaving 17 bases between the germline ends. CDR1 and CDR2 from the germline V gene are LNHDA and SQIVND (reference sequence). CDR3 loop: CASSILSLGEDTEAFF. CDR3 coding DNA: TGTGCCAGTAGTATTTTATCGTTGGGGGAGGACACTGAAGCTTTCTTT.

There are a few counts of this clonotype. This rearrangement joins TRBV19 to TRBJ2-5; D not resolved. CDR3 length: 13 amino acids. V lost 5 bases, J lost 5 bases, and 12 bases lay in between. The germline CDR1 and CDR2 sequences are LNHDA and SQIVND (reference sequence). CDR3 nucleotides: TGTGCCAGTAGTTCCGGTGGTCACGAGACCCAGTACTTC. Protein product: CASSSGGHETQYF. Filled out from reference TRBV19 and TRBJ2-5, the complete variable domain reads DGGITQSPKYLFRKEGQNVTLSCEQNLNHDAMYWYRQDPGQGLRLIYYSQIVNDFQKGDIAEGYSVSREKKESFPLTVTSAQKNPTAFYLCASSSGGHETQYFGPGTRLLVL.

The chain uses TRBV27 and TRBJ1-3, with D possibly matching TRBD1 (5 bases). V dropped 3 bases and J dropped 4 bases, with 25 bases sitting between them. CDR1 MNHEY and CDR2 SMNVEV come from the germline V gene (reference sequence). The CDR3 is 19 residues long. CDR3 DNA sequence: TGTGCCAGCAGTTTGAAAAGGACAAACCTACGAGAACACGGAAACACCATATATTTT. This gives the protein CASSLKRTNLREHGNTIYF.